This passage covers 31 T cell receptor beta chains from one sample sequenced in a study of identical twins. Using its own MiXCR run on the 5' RACE reads, TCRdb lists one record per CDR3 protein. The sample has hundreds of thousands of distinct CDR3 sequences, less than 25% seen once. This sample was shared with a second study, whose subject was T cells expressing NK-cell markers.

The sequenced sample was PBMCs. Receptors originate from a woman aged 18-35 years in good health.

CDR3 DNA sequence: TGTGCCTGGAGTTGGGAAGGGAGGGAAGAGACCCAGTACTTC. It is translated as CAWSWEGREETQYF. The rearrangement uses TRBV30 and TRBJ2-5, with 7 nucleotides matching TRBD2. After removal of 2 bases from V and 3 bases from J, the junction contained 6 bases not matched to a gene. The germline V gene encodes CDR1 GTSNPN and CDR2 SVGIG (reference sequence). The CDR3 loop spans 14 amino acids.

The J gene is TRBJ1-2, the V gene TRBV6-1, with D possibly matching TRBD1 (6 bases). CDR3 length equals 15 residues. CDR1 and CDR2 (germline): MNHNS, SASEGT. Trimming stripped 5 bases from V and 4 bases from J, with 17 bases between. CDR3 region: CASSKIQGKGYGYTF. CDR3 nucleotides: TGTGCCAGCAGTAAAATCCAGGGGAAAGGCTATGGCTACACCTTC.

This clonotype showed up just a few times. The chain's CDR3 is CASRTGTGHYEQYF. The DNA of the CDR3 is TGTGCCAGCAGGACCGGGACAGGCCACTACGAGCAGTACTTC. V is TRBV2 and J is TRBJ2-7, with 8 bases fitting TRBD1. CDR1 is SNHLY and CDR2 is FYNNEI in the germline V gene. There are 14 residues in the CDR3. V was clipped by 6 bases and J by 3 bases; unmatched bases: 7. Based on the CDR3 plus reference TRBV2 and TRBJ2-7, the full variable domain is EPEVTQTPSHQVTQMGQEVILRCVPISNHLYFYWYRQILGQKVEFLVSFYNNEISEKSEIFDDQFSVERPDGSNFTLKIRSTKLEDSAMYFCASRTGTGHYEQYFGPGTRLTVT.

In DNA, the CDR3 is TGCGCCAGCAGCTTGGGGGCTAGCCAGGAGACCCAGTACTTC. The encoded protein is CASSLGASQETQYF. The chain employs TRBV5-1 and TRBJ2-5; tentatively, D is TRBD2 (5 bases). V was clipped by 0 bases and J by 5 bases, with 11 bases between them. This CDR3 has 14 amino acids. The germline V gene has CDR1 SGHRS and CDR2 YFSETQ.

The chain carries TRBV12-5 and TRBJ1-1, with no clear D. Germline assignment: CDR1 LGHNT and CDR2 FRNRAP. The V and J ends lost 5 bases and 7 bases respectively, with 14 bases between them. This CDR3 comprises 13 residues. CDR3 DNA sequence: TGTGCTAGTGGTCCGGAAGGCCTAGGTGAAGCTTTCTTT. Translating gives CASGPEGLGEAFF.

The V gene is TRBV7-9, the J gene TRBJ2-7; possible D gene TRBD1, 6 bases. V dropped 5 bases and J dropped 3 bases, with 17 bases sitting between them. Germline V gene data show CDR1 as SEHNR and CDR2 as FQNEAQ (reference sequence). The CDR3 is 15 residues long. CDR3 residues: CASSHRGQGYYEQYF. Written as DNA, the CDR3 is TGTGCCAGCAGCCACCGAGGGCAGGGGTACTACGAGCAGTACTTC.

This clonotype was observed many times. The chain recombines TRBV20-1 with TRBJ2-7, with a weak D call TRBD1 (5 bases). The CDR3 runs 11 residues. V was shortened by 1 base and J by 6 bases, with 7 bases between the two germline ends. Germline V gene lookup returns CDR1 DFQATT and CDR2 SNEGSKA (reference sequence). CDR3 nucleotide sequence: TGCAGTGCTAGAGGTCAGGGCGAGCAGTACTTC. This encodes CSARGQGEQYF.

The chain has TRBV20-1 and TRBJ2-3; no clear D gene. Per germline, CDR1 DFQATT and CDR2 SNEGSKA (reference sequence). The CDR3 spans 13 residues. Between the trimmed V and J ends, which lost 1 base and 3 bases, there was a span of 8 bases. The CDR3 DNA reads TGCAGTGCTAGAGTAAGAGTTACAGATACGCAGTATTTT. Translated: CSARVRVTDTQYF.

This sequence joins TRBV9 and TRBJ2-1; 9 bases are shared with TRBD2. Per germline, CDR1 SGDLS and CDR2 YYNGEE. Germline trimming cut 2 bases from V and 7 bases from J; bases unmatched to any gene: 7. The CDR3 consists of 15 residues. The CDR3 bases are TGTGCCAGCAGCGTTTATAGCGGGAGCATGAATGAGCAGTTCTTC. Translated: CASSVYSGSMNEQFF.

The chain is built from TRBV9 and TRBJ1-1; D not resolved. Germline V CDR1 and CDR2: SGDLS, YYNGEE. This CDR3 spans 14 amino acids. V lost 4 bases and J lost 3, with 13 bases in between. Here the CDR3 reads CASSPGSTYTEAFF. The DNA for the CDR3 is TGTGCCAGCAGCCCGGGAAGTACGTACACTGAAGCTTTCTTT.

Only a few counts were recorded for this clonotype. The rearrangement links TRBV5-1 to TRBJ2-3, with D tentatively TRBD1 (6 bases). This CDR3 region has 16 residues. From germline, CDR1 is SGHRS and CDR2 YFSETQ. The V and J ends lost 0 bases and 2 bases respectively, with 13 bases between them. The CDR3 region is CASSLDWTAYTDTQYF. The CDR3 coding sequence is TGCGCCAGCAGCTTGGACTGGACAGCATACACAGATACGCAGTATTTT.

The chain employs TRBV20-1 and TRBJ2-7, with 7 bases identical to TRBD2. Trimming removed 5 bases from V and 0 bases from J; junction bases left unmatched: 7. This CDR3 is 14 amino acids long. Germline-derived CDR1 and CDR2 are DFQATT and SNEGSKA (reference sequence). Here the CDR3 DNA reads TGCAGTGCTTCCTCGCGGGGGAGCTCCTACGAGCAGTACTTC. It codes for CSASSRGSSYEQYF.

This clonotype was seen only a few times. This chain joins TRBV3-1 and TRBJ2-2; no clear D gene. The CDR3 runs to 16 residues. Germline CDR1 is LGHDT and CDR2 is YNNKEL (reference sequence). The V gene lost 3 bases and the J gene lost 0 bases, with 11 bases spanning the gap. The CDR3 protein is CASSQSRVANTGELFF. The DNA for the CDR3 is TGTGCCAGCAGCCAGTCTCGGGTCGCGAACACCGGGGAGCTGTTTTTT.

The chain combines TRBV12-3 or TRBV12-4 with TRBJ1-2; D is ambiguous. CDR3 length equals 13 residues. V dropped 3 bases and J dropped 3 bases, with 8 bases sitting between them. DNA of the CDR3: TGTGCCAGCAGTTTGGCCAGATACTATGGCTACACCTTC. It codes for CASSLARYYGYTF.

A word on this clonotype: At one boundary the junction diverges from the germline segment, which might be a read error. The chain employs TRBV20-1 and TRBJ2-5; 7 bases fit TRBD2. The CDR3 loop spans 15 amino acids. CDR1 DFQATT and CDR2 SNEGSKA come from the germline V gene (reference sequence). The CDR3, as DNA: TGCAGTGCTAGAGACCAGCGGGGAAACCTAGAGGCCCAGTACTTC. It translates to CSARDQRGNLEAQYF.

V is TRBV15 and J is TRBJ2-1, with D maybe TRBD1 (7 bases). The CDR3 consists of 16 residues. CDR1 LNHNV and CDR2 YYDKDF come from the germline V gene (reference sequence). V lost 5 bases to trimming and J lost 5 bases, with 19 bases between them. Written as DNA, the CDR3 is TGTGCCACCAGCGCCCAAGGGGGGACAGCAAACAATGAGCAGTTCTTC. This codes for CATSAQGGTANNEQFF.

The V and J genes are TRBV7-3 and TRBJ2-1; D perhaps matches TRBD1 (5 bases). The CDR3 has 15 amino acids. The germline V and J ends were trimmed by 3 bases and 2 bases, with 11 bases remaining between them. Germline V CDR1 and CDR2: SGHTA, FQGTGA. In DNA form, the CDR3 reads TGTGCCAGCAGCTTGGGGCCCAGGACCTACAATGAGCAGTTCTTC. This gives the protein CASSLGPRTYNEQFF.

This clonotype has a handful of counts. The rearrangement joins TRBV13 to TRBJ2-1; 8 nucleotides agree with TRBD2. Trimming at V came to 2 bases and at J to 10 bases, leaving 7 bases not matched to a gene. CDR3 length equals 14 residues. CDR1 is PRHDT, CDR2 FYEKMQ, per germline (reference sequence). This CDR3 is CASSLSGGAEEQFF. The DNA for the CDR3 is TGTGCCAGCAGCTTATCGGGGGGGGCCGAAGAGCAGTTCTTC.

This clonotype was seen only a few times. CDR3 protein: CASSLAGQGSGDYGYTF. CDR3 nucleotides: TGCGCCAGCAGCTTGGCTGGACAGGGCTCCGGTGACTATGGCTACACCTTC. The chain has TRBV5-1 and TRBJ1-2; 8 nucleotides align to TRBD1. Germline-derived CDR1 and CDR2 are SGHRS and YFSETQ. The CDR3 runs to 17 residues. The V and J ends lost 0 bases and 3 bases, in that order; junction bases with no gene match: 10.

This clonotype was counted only a few times. The DNA for the CDR3 is TGTGCCAGCGGGGGCGGGAGTCACACCGGGGAGCTGTTTTTT. It encodes CASGGGSHTGELFF. The J gene is TRBJ2-2, the V gene TRBV9, with TRBD2 as a possible D gene (7 bases). There are 14 residues in the CDR3. Trimming pared 7 bases from V and 3 bases from J, leaving 13 bases between. Germline values: CDR1 SGDLS, CDR2 YYNGEE.

This clonotype was detected only a few times. The chain recombines TRBV28 with TRBJ2-5, with TRBD1 identical over 9 bases. Germline loops: CDR1 MDHEN, CDR2 SYDVKM. V shed 4 bases, J shed 7 bases, and the junction held 7 bases outside the gene matches. This CDR3 has 14 amino acids. The CDR3 nucleotides read TGTGCCAGCAGTTCTCGGACAGGGGTGGTGACCCAGTACTTC. Its translation: CASSSRTGVVTQYF.

The chain carries TRBV7-2 and TRBJ2-7, with D possibly being TRBD2 (6 bases). The V end lost 3 bases, the J end lost 0 bases, and 12 bases lay between the germline ends. Germline V CDR1 and CDR2: SGHTA, FQGNSA. CDR3 length: 15 residues. The CDR3 region has the DNA TGTGCCAGCAGCTTGGAGGGGAGACCCTCCTACGAGCAGTACTTC. Amino acids: CASSLEGRPSYEQYF.

In this sample, this clonotype turned up a few times. The rearrangement links TRBV6-4 to TRBJ2-1, with 7 nucleotides matching TRBD1. CDR3 length: 18 residues. CDR1 MRHNA and CDR2 SNTAGT come from the germline V gene. The V gene end was trimmed by 4 bases and the J gene end by 9 bases; junction bases not matched to a gene: 21. The CDR3: CASSVRSPGQAIWGEQFF. The CDR3 DNA reads as TGTGCCAGCAGTGTTAGATCTCCCGGACAGGCGATATGGGGTGAGCAGTTCTTC.

The sample holds a few counts of this clonotype. V gene TRBV30 combines with J gene TRBJ2-4; the match to TRBD1 covers 8 bases. Germline lookup yields CDR1 GTSNPN and CDR2 SVGIG (reference sequence). The CDR3 is made up of 13 amino acids. The trim removed 1 base at V and 7 bases at J, leaving 3 bases unmatched. CDR3 sequence (DNA): TGTGCCTGGAGTGGACAGGGGTGGAACATTCAGTACTTC. Translation: CAWSGQGWNIQYF.

The chain uses TRBV7-3 and TRBJ1-5; D is undetermined. Germline CDR1 SGHTA, CDR2 FQGTGA. Between the trimmed V and J ends, which lost 5 bases and 3 bases, there was a span of 8 bases. The CDR3 consists of 13 residues. The CDR3 sequence: CASSRRYNQPQHF. The CDR3 coding sequence is TGTGCCAGCAGCCGAAGGTACAATCAGCCCCAGCATTTT.

V gene TRBV27 combines with J gene TRBJ1-2; TRBD1 might be the D (6 bases). Per the germline V gene, CDR1 is MNHEY and CDR2 is SMNVEV (reference sequence). Trimming took 5 bases from V and 8 from J, leaving 33 bases between them. CDR3 size: 19 residues. For the CDR3, the DNA is TGTGCCAGCAGTATTAAGACCCCGGGACAAATTTGGGTTTTAGAAGGCTACACCTTC. Translation: CASSIKTPGQIWVLEGYTF.

This clonotype has more than one count but fewer than ten. This rearrangement joins TRBV10-3 to TRBJ2-5, with D possibly being TRBD2 (6 bases). This CDR3 region has 13 residues. Germline V gives CDR1 ENHRY, CDR2 SYGVKD. Trimming removed 4 bases from V and 5 bases from J, with 11 bases in between. The chain's CDR3 is CAISAGAGETQYF. Here the CDR3 DNA reads TGTGCCATCAGTGCTGGAGCGGGTGAGACCCAGTACTTC.

The chain is built from TRBV20-1 and TRBJ1-4; D remains unclear. V lost 3 bases and J 3 bases, leaving 11 bases between the germline ends. Per the germline V gene, CDR1 is DFQATT and CDR2 is SNEGSKA (reference sequence). This CDR3 comprises 14 residues. In nucleotides, the CDR3 is TGCAGTGCTAGTCCGAGTAGCCCTAATGAAAAACTGTTTTTT. Amino acids: CSASPSSPNEKLFF.

The chain couples TRBV20-1 to TRBJ1-1; no clear D. V was pared by 4 bases and J by 4 bases, with 13 bases between. The CDR3 consists of 13 residues. The germline gives CDR1 DFQATT, CDR2 SNEGSKA (reference sequence). DNA for the CDR3: TGCAGTGCTAAATGGGGTTTGGGCACTGAAGCTTTCTTT. Amino acid sequence: CSAKWGLGTEAFF.

The rearrangement joins TRBV20-1 to TRBJ2-1; D is ambiguous. Germline V gene lookup returns CDR1 DFQATT and CDR2 SNEGSKA (reference sequence). Deletions cut 2 bases from V and 5 bases from J, with 16 bases between. This CDR3 has 15 residues. The CDR3 protein is CSARTHPRSNNEQFF. CDR3 sequence (DNA): TGCAGTGCTAGAACCCACCCCCGATCAAACAATGAGCAGTTCTTC.

The chain joins TRBV6-2 or TRBV6-3 to TRBJ2-1, with 13 bases fitting TRBD2. V was clipped by 6 bases and J by 3 bases; unmatched bases: 14. CDR1 and CDR2 from the germline V gene are MNHEY and SVGEGT. The CDR3 is made up of 19 amino acids. The CDR3 reads CASRTGLAGTLLYYNEQFF. The CDR3 DNA reads TGTGCCAGCAGAACGGGACTAGCGGGGACCCTACTCTACTACAATGAGCAGTTCTTC.